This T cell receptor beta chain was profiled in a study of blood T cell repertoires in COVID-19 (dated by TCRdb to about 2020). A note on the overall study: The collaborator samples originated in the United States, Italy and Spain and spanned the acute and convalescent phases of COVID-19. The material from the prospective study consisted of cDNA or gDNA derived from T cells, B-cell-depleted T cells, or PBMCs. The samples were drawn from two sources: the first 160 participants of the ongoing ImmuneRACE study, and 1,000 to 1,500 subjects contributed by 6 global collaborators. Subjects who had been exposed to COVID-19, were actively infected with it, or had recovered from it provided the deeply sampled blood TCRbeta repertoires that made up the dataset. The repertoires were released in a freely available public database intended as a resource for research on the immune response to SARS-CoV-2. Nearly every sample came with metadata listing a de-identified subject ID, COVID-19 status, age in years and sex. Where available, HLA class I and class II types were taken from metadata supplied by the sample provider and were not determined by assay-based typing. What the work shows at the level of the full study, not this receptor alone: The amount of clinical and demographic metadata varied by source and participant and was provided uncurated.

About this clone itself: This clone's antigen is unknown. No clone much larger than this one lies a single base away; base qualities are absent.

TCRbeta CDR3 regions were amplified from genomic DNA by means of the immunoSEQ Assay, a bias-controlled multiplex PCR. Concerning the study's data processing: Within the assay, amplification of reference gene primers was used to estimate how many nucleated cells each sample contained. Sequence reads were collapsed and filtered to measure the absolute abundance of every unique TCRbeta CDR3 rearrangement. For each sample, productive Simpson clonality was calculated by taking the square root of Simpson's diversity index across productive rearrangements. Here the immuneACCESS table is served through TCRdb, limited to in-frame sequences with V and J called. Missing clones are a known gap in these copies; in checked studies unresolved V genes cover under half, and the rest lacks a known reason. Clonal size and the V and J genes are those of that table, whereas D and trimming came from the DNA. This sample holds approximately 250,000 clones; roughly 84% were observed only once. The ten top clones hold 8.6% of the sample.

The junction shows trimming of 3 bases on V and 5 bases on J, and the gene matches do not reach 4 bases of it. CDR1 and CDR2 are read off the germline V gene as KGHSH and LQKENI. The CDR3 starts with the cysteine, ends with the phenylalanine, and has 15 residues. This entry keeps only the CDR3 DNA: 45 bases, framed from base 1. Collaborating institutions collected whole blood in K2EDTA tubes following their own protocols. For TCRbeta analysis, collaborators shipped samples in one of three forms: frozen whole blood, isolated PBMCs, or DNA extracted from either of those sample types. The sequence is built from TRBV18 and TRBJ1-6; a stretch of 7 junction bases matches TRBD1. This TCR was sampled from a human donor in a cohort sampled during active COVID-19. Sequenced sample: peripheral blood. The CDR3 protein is CASSPRDRDNSPLHF. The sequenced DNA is TGTGCCAGCTCACCCCGGGACAGAGATAATTCACCCCTCCACTTT.